The entry that follows covers one TCR beta chain sequence. Some clones are missing from TCRdb's copy, which holds only in-frame ones; the method was immunoSEQ multiplex PCR. The sample consists of about 160,000 clones, about 85% of them appearing once. This entry is derived from a study of blood T cell repertoires in COVID-19. In germline, CDR1 is MGHDK, CDR2 SYGVNS. V lost 1 base to trimming and J lost 7 bases, with 11 bases between them. This CDR3 contains 14 residues. This TCR derives from a woman aged 55-69 years with active or convalescent COVID-19. The chain couples TRBV25-1 to TRBJ2-1, with D perhaps TRBD2 (5 bases). The sequenced sample consisted of peripheral blood. CDR3 DNA: TGTGCCAGCAGTGAATGGGCGGGTTCGAATGAGCAGTTCTTC. This sequence encodes CASSEWAGSNEQFF.